What follows is one T cell receptor beta chain and its context. TCRdb re-analysed the RT-PCR reads in MiXCR, keeping a single row per CDR3 protein. The data show 150,000 or so distinct CDR3 sequences, with approximately 22% seen just once and 20% to 30% held by the top ten. V lost 3 bases, J lost 4 bases, and 12 bases lay in between. From germline, CDR1 is MGHDK and CDR2 SYGVNS. The CDR3 extends over 14 amino acids. This specimen comes from a study of patients and donors after allogeneic stem cell transplantation. This chain links TRBV25-1 with TRBJ1-2; D is ambiguous. The sample comprised blood, either unsorted or a sorted T cell fraction (not recorded which). This receptor was taken from a human donor who was either an allogeneic HSCT recipient or a stem cell or donor lymphocyte infusion donor (not recorded which). It is not recorded whose cells these are; they may come from a transplant donor. The CDR3 region is CASSDFEVGYGYTF. The CDR3 DNA is TGTGCCAGCAGTGATTTCGAGGTTGGCTATGGCTACACCTTC.